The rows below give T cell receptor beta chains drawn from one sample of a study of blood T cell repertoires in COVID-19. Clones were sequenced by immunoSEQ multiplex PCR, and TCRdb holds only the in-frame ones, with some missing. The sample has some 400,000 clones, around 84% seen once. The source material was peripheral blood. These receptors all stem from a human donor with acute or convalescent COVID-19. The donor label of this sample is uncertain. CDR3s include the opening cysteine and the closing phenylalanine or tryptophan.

CASSLFTGESPLHF,TRBV11-2
CASSSGTTGYGYTF,TRBV27
CASSPPTGRNTIYF,TRBV18
CASTDPGQSNEQFF,TRBV28
CASSAFGTGGNTEAFF,TRBV9
CASSAVGARVNTEAFF,TRBV9
CASSQGGGIQPQHF,TRBV4-1
CASSEGLAGGPGEQFF,TRBV18
CASSDFGGITAKNIQYF,TRBV6-1
CASSQTGGKTEAFF,TRBV7-9
CSVAGGTGSYNEQFF,TRBV29-1
CASSQDPLSGSLDEQYF,TRBV3-1/TRBV3-2
CASSQDTGGRGYGYTF,TRBV4-2
CASSRQGTSNTEAFF,TRBV6-5
CAWSVQRVSGNTIYF,TRBV30
CASSHRQGGAGELFF,TRBV19
CASSPEGDLNTEAFF,TRBV27
CASMNRGSNQPQHF,TRBV19
CASSLLESYEQYF,TRBV11-2
CASSPRANYGYTF,TRBV5-6
CASSEYSSVHTEAFF,TRBV25-1
CASSTKRGIAEAFF,TRBV19
CASSRTAYGYTF,TRBV5-6
CASSFPGVAQETQYF,TRBV7-9
CSVILASYEQYF,TRBV29-1
CASSRTGGETQYF,TRBV14
CASTRSRMESSYNEQFF,TRBV2
CASSLRLDRNTEAFF,TRBV7-6
CAWRENNEKLFF,TRBV30
CASSPLTGRLEYGYTF,TRBV7-9
CASSQTWADPNTEAFF,TRBV4-1
CATSRGRENYGYTF,TRBV15
CASSLGQEVYGYTF,TRBV5-1
CASSSRYYRGQGQYEQYF,TRBV27
CASSLVSDSYNEQFF,TRBV11-2
CASSNPTGGWSYNSPLHF,TRBV5-1
CASSADRKNTEAFF,TRBV18
CASSPGQGVDEQYF,TRBV5-1
CASSQRVQGARNTEAFF,TRBV27
CASSLRRTEAFF,TRBV12-3/TRBV12-4
CASSHRTSGSAKNIQYF,TRBV14
CATSDPRDRHNEQFF,TRBV24-1
CSVYRGVSGANVLTF,TRBV29-1
CASKARGSKTEAFF,TRBV5-6
CASRETGDKYGYTF,TRBV2
CASSLSGREAFF,TRBV28
CASSYSNPVHEQYF,TRBV5-1
CASRPDWSSYNEQFF,TRBV27
CASSPGQGALGYTF,TRBV5-6
CASRGGPNSPLHF,TRBV3-1/TRBV3-2
CASSQGRGGMDTEAFF,TRBV4-2
CASSPTFAGPNSPLHF,TRBV3-1/TRBV3-2
CASSQDHFRGSPLHF,TRBV3-1/TRBV3-2
CASSFGLAATYEQYF,TRBV5-1
CASSLRGAGANVLTF,TRBV28
CASSLQGQGGYTF,TRBV12-3/TRBV12-4
CASSVGQTPGWKLFF,TRBV9
CASSQGFVYGYTF,TRBV6-6
CASSYNRWGNTEAFF,TRBV6-5
CASSGGTGSSYEQYF,TRBV5-4